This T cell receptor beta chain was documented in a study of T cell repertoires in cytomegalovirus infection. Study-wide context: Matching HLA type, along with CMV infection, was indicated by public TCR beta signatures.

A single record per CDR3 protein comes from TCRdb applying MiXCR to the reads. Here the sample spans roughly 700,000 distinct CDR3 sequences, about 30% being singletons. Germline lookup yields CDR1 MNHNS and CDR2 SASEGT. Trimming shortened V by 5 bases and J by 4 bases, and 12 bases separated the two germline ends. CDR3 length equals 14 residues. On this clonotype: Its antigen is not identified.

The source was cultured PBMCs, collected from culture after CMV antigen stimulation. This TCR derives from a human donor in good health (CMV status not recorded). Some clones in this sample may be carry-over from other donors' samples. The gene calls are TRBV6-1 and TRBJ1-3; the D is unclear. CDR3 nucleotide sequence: TGTGCCAGCAGTTACGGGGTTGGCGGAAACACCATATATTTT. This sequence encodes CASSYGVGGNTIYF.